The next 27 T cell receptor beta chains were all read from a single sample in a study of CD8+CD57+ T cells in acquired aplastic anemia. Genomic DNA acted as the template from which TCR beta VDJ combination and CDR3 sequence profiling were carried out. Via MiXCR, TCRdb re-called the reads, giving one row per CDR3 protein. Of about 420,000 distinct CDR3 sequences in the sample, 65% to 80% were seen once. Sequenced: sorted CD4+, CD8+, or CD8+CD57+ T cells (not recorded which) from PBMCs. The receptor source for this set is a human donor in good health, serving as a control.

The chain recombines TRBV7-6 with TRBJ2-7; the D gene could be TRBD1 or TRBD2 (7 bases each). V was trimmed by 5 bases and J by 5 bases, leaving 16 bases between them. The germline V gene has CDR1 SGHVS and CDR2 FNYEAQ. CDR3 length: 14 amino acids. The CDR3, as DNA: TGTGCCAGCAGCGGGGAGGGGGCCCCCAACGAGCAGTACTTC. Protein: CASSGEGAPNEQYF.

V is TRBV7-6 and J is TRBJ2-7; TRBD2 matches at 12 bases. Germline loops: CDR1 SGHVS, CDR2 FNYEAQ. CDR3 length: 15 residues. V gave up 5 bases and J gave up 4 bases; unmatched junction bases: 6. CDR3 in DNA: TGTGCCAGCAGCCCCACTAGCGGGAGGCCATACGAGCAGTACTTC. Its translation is CASSPTSGRPYEQYF.

A single count supports this clonotype. This chain joins TRBV7-9 and TRBJ1-5, with D possibly TRBD1 on 5 matching bases. V gave up 3 bases and J gave up 5 bases, with 14 bases separating them. Per the germline V gene, CDR1 is SEHNR and CDR2 is FQNEAQ (reference sequence). The CDR3 extends over 15 amino acids. The CDR3 protein is CASSLGGRDHQPQHF. In DNA form, the CDR3 reads TGTGCCAGCAGCTTGGGTGGCAGGGATCATCAGCCCCAGCATTTT.

The genes are TRBV3-1 and TRBJ2-5; D gene ambiguous. V shed 1 base and J shed 7 bases, with 19 bases lying between them. CDR1 and CDR2 from the germline V gene are LGHDT and YNNKEL (reference sequence). This CDR3 spans 16 amino acids. This chain's CDR3 is CASSQGGQSLVTTQYF. The DNA for the CDR3 is TGTGCCAGCAGCCAAGGGGGTCAGAGTCTGGTCACGACCCAGTACTTC.

J is TRBJ2-7 and V is TRBV7-2, with D maybe TRBD2 (6 bases). Germline V gene lookup returns CDR1 SGHTA and CDR2 FQGNSA. Trimming pared 5 bases from V and 12 bases from J, leaving 23 bases between. The CDR3 contains 14 residues. CDR3 coding DNA: TGTGCCAGCAGCGTATCGGGAGTAGGCGACTACCCGTACTTC. It translates to CASSVSGVGDYPYF.

This chain joins TRBV12-3 or TRBV12-4 and TRBJ2-1, with D possibly matching TRBD2 (7 bases). CDR3 length: 16 amino acids. Trimming took 9 bases from V and 6 from J, leaving 24 bases between them. The DNA of the CDR3 is TGTGCCAGGGAGGGGGACTACCGAGATCGACCCAATGAGCAGTTCTTC. Translated, it gives CAREGDYRDRPNEQFF.

This chain joins TRBV7-2 and TRBJ1-5, with D maybe TRBD1 (5 bases). The CDR3 extends over 16 amino acids. The V end was cut by 5 bases, the J end by 3 bases, with 17 bases between. Germline CDR1 SGHTA, CDR2 FQGNSA. CDR3 DNA: TGTGCCAGCAGCCCCGAAGGGACTCTTAACAATCAGCCCCAGCATTTT. Translating gives CASSPEGTLNNQPQHF.

This sequence joins TRBV7-7 and TRBJ2-6, with 7 bases fitting TRBD1. The length of the CDR3 is 15 residues. The trim removed 5 bases at V and 17 bases at J, leaving 18 bases unmatched. In germline, CDR1 is SSHAT, CDR2 FNYEAQ (reference sequence). CDR3 sequence (DNA): TGTGCCAGCAGCAGAGCGCACACAGGGGCAGACGCAGTGACTTTC. Amino acid sequence: CASSRAHTGADAVTF. Drawing the rest from reference TRBV7-7 and TRBJ2-6, the complete variable domain is GAGVSQSPRYKVTKRGQDVTLRCDPISSHATLYWYQQALGQGPEFLTYFNYEAQPDKSGLPSDRFSAERPEGSISTLTIQRTEQRDSAMYRCASSRAHTGADAVTFGAGSRLTVL.

The J gene is TRBJ1-1, the V gene TRBV7-2, with TRBD1 matching 7 bases. The V gene end was trimmed by 2 bases and the J gene end by 14 bases; junction bases not matched to a gene: 17. This CDR3 has 15 amino acids. Germline V lookup: CDR1 SGHTA, CDR2 FQGNSA. The CDR3 protein is CASSLRQGGNQPEFF. In DNA, the CDR3 is TGTGCCAGCAGCTTAAGACAGGGAGGCAATCAGCCCGAGTTCTTT.

The chain recombines TRBV7-6 with TRBJ2-5, with D possibly TRBD1 on 6 matching bases. CDR1 and CDR2 from the germline V gene are SGHVS and FNYEAQ. CDR3 length: 14 residues. Deletions cut 4 bases from V and 11 bases from J, with 20 bases between. The CDR3 sequence is CASSSGALLGTQYF. In nucleotides, the CDR3 is TGTGCCAGCAGCTCAGGTGCTCTTTTAGGGACACAGTACTTC.

This clonotype was recorded a few times. DNA of the CDR3: TGTGCCAGCAGTTTATTGGGGTCTTCTAGCACAGATACGCAGTATTTT. This translates into CASSLLGSSSTDTQYF. The chain combines TRBV27 with TRBJ2-3; D unresolved. Trimming stripped 1 base from V and 0 bases from J, with 11 bases between. The germline V gene encodes CDR1 MNHEY and CDR2 SMNVEV (reference sequence). This CDR3 has 16 residues.

Points on this clonotype: An end of the junction differs from the germline gene, which may be a read error. CDR3 nucleotide sequence: TGCGCCAGCAGCATGACAGGGGCAACACTCTTT. This gives the protein CASSMTGATLF. The V and J genes are TRBV5-1 and TRBJ1-1; 8 nucleotides line up with TRBD1. The germline V gene encodes CDR1 SGHRS and CDR2 YFSETQ. The CDR3 is 11 residues long. The full variable domain, its missing parts supplied by reference TRBV5-1 and TRBJ1-1, is KAGVTQTPRYLIKTRGQQVTLSCSPISGHRSVSWYQQTPGQGLQFLFEYFSETQRNKGNFPGRFSGRQFSNSRSEMNVSTLELGDSALYLCASSMTGATLFGQGTRLTVV.

V usage is TRBV5-4 and J usage is TRBJ2-7, with a weak D call TRBD2 (6 bases). Germline CDR1 SGHNT, CDR2 YYREEE (reference sequence). Trimming took 4 bases from V and 2 from J, leaving 13 bases between them. The CDR3 length is 14 residues. Here the CDR3 reads CASSILAAPYEQYF. The CDR3 DNA follows: TGTGCCAGCAGCATCTTAGCGGCCCCCTACGAGCAGTACTTC.

The chain couples TRBV12-3 or TRBV12-4 to TRBJ2-1; TRBD2 agrees at 7 bases. The CDR3 extends over 13 amino acids. V gave up 7 bases and J gave up 9 bases; unmatched junction bases: 9. The CDR3 coding sequence is TGTGCCAGCAAACCCTCCGGGACTATTGAGCAGTTCTTC. Its protein is CASKPSGTIEQFF.

V gene TRBV7-3 combines with J gene TRBJ2-5; TRBD2 is a possible D gene (6 bases). This CDR3 has 16 residues. V was cut by 2 bases and J by 9 bases, with 22 bases left in between. Germline V CDR1 and CDR2: SGHTA, FQGTGA. The CDR3 DNA is TGTGCCAGCAGCTTAGCGGGGCCCAACGGGTGGGACCCCCAGTACTTC. This gives the protein CASSLAGPNGWDPQYF.

V gene TRBV10-3 combines with J gene TRBJ2-1, with 12 bases matching TRBD2. Trimming cost V 0 bases and J 4 bases; bases outside gene matches: 4. The germline V gene encodes CDR1 ENHRY and CDR2 SYGVKD. The CDR3 extends over 17 amino acids. CDR3 nucleotides: TGTGCCATCAGTGAGTCGACTAGCGGGGGTGAATACAATGAGCAGTTCTTC. It is translated as CAISESTSGGEYNEQFF.

The J gene is TRBJ2-7, the V gene TRBV20-1; D not certain. V was trimmed by 3 bases and J by 3 bases, leaving 9 bases between them. CDR1 is DFQATT and CDR2 is SNEGSKA in the germline V gene (reference sequence). The CDR3 is 12 residues long. CDR3 in amino acids: CSARGLDYEQYF. The CDR3 DNA is TGCAGTGCTAGGGGGTTAGACTACGAGCAGTACTTC.

This sequence joins TRBV7-6 and TRBJ2-5, with 7 bases fitting TRBD1. V shed 6 bases, J shed 6 bases, and the junction held 4 bases outside the gene matches. This CDR3 region has 12 residues. Germline V gene sequence: CDR1 SGHVS, CDR2 FNYEAQ. CDR3 amino acids: CASREQGKTQYF. The CDR3 DNA is TGTGCCAGCAGGGAACAGGGGAAGACCCAGTACTTC.

V is TRBV2 and J is TRBJ1-4; D uncertain. Trimming removed 3 bases from V and 8 bases from J, with 16 bases in between. The CDR3 totals 15 residues. The germline CDR1 and CDR2 sequences are SNHLY and FYNNEI. The CDR3 DNA reads as TGTGCCAGCAGTGAGGAGGGCGGCGCGGGAGAAAAACTGTTTTTT. Translation gives CASSEEGGAGEKLFF.

A note on this clonotype: An end of the junction does not agree with germline; a read error may underlie this. The V call is TRBV9, the J call TRBJ1-1; 8 positions match TRBD1. CDR1 and CDR2 (germline): SGDLS, YYNGEE. The CDR3 contains 13 residues. The CDR3 DNA reads TGTGCCAGCAGCGTAGCAGGGGGCGGAAACACCATATTT. The encoded protein is CASSVAGGGNTIF.

The V gene is TRBV12-3 or TRBV12-4, the J gene TRBJ1-5; no reliable D call. The CDR3 has 16 amino acids. The V gene lost 8 bases and the J gene lost 6 bases, with 23 bases spanning the gap. The CDR3 reads CASFMWIENLVQPQHF. CDR3 sequence (DNA): TGTGCCAGCTTTATGTGGATCGAAAACTTGGTTCAGCCCCAGCATTTT.

This clonotype was counted between two and nine times. This may come from a read error, since a much larger clone is one base off. The chain employs TRBV20-1 and TRBJ2-3; tentative D call: TRBD2 (6 bases). This CDR3 spans 16 amino acids. Germline V lookup: CDR1 DFQATT, CDR2 SNEGSKA (reference sequence). CDR3 amino acids: CGAREAGRGFTDTQYF. The DNA for the CDR3 is TGCGGTGCTAGAGAGGCGGGACGGGGGTTCACAGATACGCAGTATTTT.

The gene calls are TRBV2 and TRBJ1-5; TRBD1 matches 9 bases. The CDR3 is made up of 13 amino acids. J lost 3 bases, V lost 11 bases, and 5 bases had no gene match. The germline CDR1 and CDR2 sequences are SNHLY and FYNNEI. The CDR3 region is CAGWTGANQPQHF. The CDR3 nucleotides read TGTGCCGGCTGGACAGGGGCCAATCAGCCCCAGCATTTT. Using reference TRBV2 and TRBJ1-5 for the parts outside the CDR3, the full variable domain is EPEVTQTPSHQVTQMGQEVILRCVPISNHLYFYWYRQILGQKVEFLVSFYNNEISEKSEIFDDQFSVERPDGSNFTLKIRSTKLEDSAMYFCAGWTGANQPQHFGDGTRLSIL.

V and J are TRBV12-3 or TRBV12-4 and TRBJ2-7; D gene ambiguous. This CDR3 region has 10 residues. Trimming removed 5 bases at V and 7 bases at J, with 6 bases between. CDR3: CASSEAEQYF. Here the CDR3 DNA reads TGTGCCAGCAGTGAAGCGGAGCAGTACTTC.

J is TRBJ2-1 and V is TRBV20-1; D not certain. The CDR3 loop spans 15 amino acids. Germline CDR1 is DFQATT and CDR2 is SNEGSKA (reference sequence). This CDR3 is CSVPPGRATYNEQFF. CDR3 sequence (DNA): TGCAGCGTCCCACCCGGGCGAGCTACTTACAATGAGCAGTTCTTC.

The chain has TRBV7-3 and TRBJ1-2; D gene uncertain. V was shortened by 5 bases and J by 7 bases, with 14 bases between the two germline ends. Per the germline V gene, CDR1 is SGHTA and CDR2 is FQGTGA. This CDR3 comprises 13 residues. The CDR3 region is CASSPLFGSGYTF. The CDR3 DNA reads TGTGCCAGCAGCCCGTTATTCGGGTCTGGCTACACCTTC.

V usage is TRBV7-2 and J usage is TRBJ1-1; the D gene is possibly TRBD1 (5 bases). The CDR3 sequence is 16 residues long. Germline CDR1 and CDR2: SGHTA and FQGNSA. The V and J ends lost 1 base and 9 bases respectively, with 21 bases between them. The CDR3 DNA reads TGTGCCAGCAGCTTAGTGAAGGGGCCAGGAAACACCAAAGCTTTCTTT. This sequence encodes CASSLVKGPGNTKAFF.